This T cell receptor beta chain was obtained from a study of cytomegalovirus exposure and HLA in healthy donors. Study at large: Both the 95 to 150 validation repertoires and the 600 to 750 first-cohort repertoires used the same platform, as reported by a later analysis.

The CDR3 spans 15 residues. The J segment lost 4 bases and the V segment lost 5 bases, leaving 9 bases of the junction unmatched. Per germline, CDR1 SGHAT and CDR2 FQNNGV. The method was immunoSEQ multiplex PCR; TCRdb's version includes in-frame clones alone and lacks a portion of them. The sample yields some 100,000 clones, less than 90% seen once. The sample consisted of PBMCs. This chain links TRBV11-2 with TRBJ2-3, with 7 bases that match TRBD2. The clonotype was recovered from a man aged 18-30 years in good health and CMV-seropositive. The CDR3 region has the DNA TGTGCCAGCAGCAGGACTAGTTTCTCTCCAGATACGCAGTATTTT. This gives the protein CASSRTSFSPDTQYF. Full variable domain (rest looked up from reference TRBV11-2 and TRBJ2-3): EAGVAQSPRYKIIEKRQSVAFWCNPISGHATLYWYQQILGQGPKLLIQFQNNGVVDDSQLPKDRFSAERLKGVDSTLKIQPAKLEDSAVYLCASSRTSFSPDTQYFGPGTRLTVL.